Presented here are 32 T cell receptor beta chains from one specimen sequenced in a study of persistence of HIV-infected CD4 T cells (dated by TCRdb to the early 2020s). Antigen specificity for these receptors is unknown. TCRbeta repertoires were sequenced from genomic DNA with the immunoSEQ hsTCRB assay version 4 in survey mode. Held by TCRdb, this immuneACCESS table contains in-frame sequences only and omits some clones. Under half of the omission traces to an unresolved V gene where checked; the cause of the rest is unknown. This sample is represented by about 40,000 clones; 70% to 80% of them were singletons. In total, the top ten clones hold about 14% of the sample. The treatment or condition label, as the study defines it: suppressive antiretroviral therapy. A pool of overlapping HIV-1 Gag 15-mer peptides was used at around 1 ug per peptide per mL for cell stimulation. Memory populations depleted of antigen-responding cells were obtained by sorting nonresponding CD40L-negative CD69-negative CD45RO-high memory CD4+ T cells.

The material was CD4+ T cells sorted from PBMCs after approximately 20-hour stimulation, obtained from a patient who received antiretroviral therapy. In the paper's terms, the cell subset or site label means: CD40L-CD69- CD45RO-high memory CD4 T cells not responding to Gag peptides. The receptors were sampled from an adult man with HIV who was CMV-seropositive.

The V call is TRBV6-5, the J call TRBJ2-5; the match to TRBD1 covers 12 bases. V was pared by 6 bases and J by 5 bases, with 7 bases of the junction left unmatched. Germline CDR1 is MNHEY and CDR2 is SVGAGI. The CDR3 spans 15 residues. The CDR3 here is CASSAGTGGLETQYF. CDR3 nucleotide sequence: TGTGCCAGCAGCGCCGGGACAGGGGGCTTGGAGACCCAGTACTTC.

CDR3 residues: CASTEGLNTEAFF. The CDR3 DNA reads as TGTGCCAGCACGGAGGGTTTGAACACTGAAGCTTTCTTT. The V gene is TRBV12-3 or TRBV12-4, the J gene TRBJ1-1; D not resolved. This CDR3 has 13 residues. Trimming took off 7 bases at V and 0 bases at J, with 9 bases between the two ends.

This chain joins TRBV5-1 and TRBJ2-1, with 9 bases identical to TRBD1. This CDR3 has 15 amino acids. The germline gives CDR1 SGHRS, CDR2 YFSETQ. The V segment lost 3 bases and the J segment 1 base; nucleotides outside the gene matches: 2. CDR3 in DNA: TGCGCCAGCAGCTGGACAGGGGAATCCTACAATGAGCAGTTCTTC. It is translated as CASSWTGESYNEQFF. The entire variable domain, with the rest obtained from reference TRBV5-1 and TRBJ2-1, is as follows: KAGVTQTPRYLIKTRGQQVTLSCSPISGHRSVSWYQQTPGQGLQFLFEYFSETQRNKGNFPGRFSGRQFSNSRSEMNVSTLELGDSALYLCASSWTGESYNEQFFGPGTRLTVL.

The genes are TRBV6-6 and TRBJ1-5; tentatively, D is TRBD1 (6 bases). V lost 8 bases and J 5 bases, leaving 22 bases between the germline ends. The germline CDR1 and CDR2 sequences are MNHNY and SVGAGI (reference sequence). CDR3 length: 16 amino acids. This CDR3 reads CASADRSRGVYQPQHF. DNA for the CDR3: TGTGCCAGCGCGGACAGATCCCGAGGGGTGTATCAGCCCCAGCATTTT.

In DNA form, the CDR3 reads TGTGCCAGCAGGGGAGGGTACTTGGTTGGAGAGACCCAGTACTTC. This gives the protein CASRGGYLVGETQYF. This chain links TRBV11-1 with TRBJ2-5, with 7 bases aligning to TRBD2. J gave up 4 bases and V 6 bases, and 11 bases lay outside the gene matches. The CDR3 spans 15 residues. CDR1 and CDR2 (germline): SGHAT, FQDESV (reference sequence).

V is TRBV5-1 and J is TRBJ2-7; 9 bases are shared with TRBD2. The CDR3 length is 14 residues. V lost 2 bases to trimming and J lost 5 bases; unmatched junction nucleotides: 5. Germline CDR1 is SGHRS and CDR2 is YFSETQ. Written as DNA, the CDR3 is TGCGCCAGCAGCTTCCAGCGGGGGGCCGACGAGCAGTACTTC. Its protein product is CASSFQRGADEQYF.

The CDR3 DNA is TGTGCCTGGAGGGGGGCTCAAGTTTCACCCCTCCACTTT. Residues: CAWRGAQVSPLHF. The chain recombines TRBV30 with TRBJ1-6; TRBD1 is a possible D gene (6 bases). The V end was cut by 3 bases, the J end by 9 bases, with 12 bases between. This CDR3 spans 13 amino acids. Looked up from germline, CDR1 is GTSNPN and CDR2 is SVGIG (reference sequence).

The chain is built from TRBV18 and TRBJ1-1, with 8 bases lining up with TRBD1. The CDR3 spans 13 residues. CDR1 KGHSH and CDR2 LQKENI come from the germline V gene. J was trimmed by 3 bases and V by 6 bases; bases with no gene match: 3. The CDR3 sequence is CASSLGQDTEAFF. CDR3 sequence (DNA): TGTGCCAGCTCCCTGGGACAGGACACTGAAGCTTTCTTT.

The chain uses TRBV30 and TRBJ2-1, with 8 bases fitting TRBD2. Germline V lookup: CDR1 GTSNPN, CDR2 SVGIG (reference sequence). With V trimmed by 6 bases and J by 0 bases, 4 bases remained unmatched. CDR3 length: 14 residues. Written as DNA, the CDR3 is TGTGCCTGCCTTAGCGGGGTCTCCTACAATGAGCAGTTCTTC. It yields the protein CACLSGVSYNEQFF.

The rearrangement joins TRBV5-1 to TRBJ1-5; D remains ambiguous. The V gene lost 2 bases and the J gene lost 0 bases, with 9 bases spanning the gap. CDR1 SGHRS and CDR2 YFSETQ come from the germline V gene. This CDR3 contains 15 residues. The CDR3 is CASSFDASSNQPQHF. CDR3 nucleotides: TGCGCCAGCAGCTTCGACGCTTCTAGCAATCAGCCCCAGCATTTT.

This chain joins TRBV5-1 and TRBJ1-2; no clear D gene. CDR1 and CDR2 (germline): SGHRS, YFSETQ. The CDR3 is made up of 15 amino acids. Trimming took off 4 bases at V and 5 bases at J, with 18 bases between the two ends. CDR3 amino acids: CASSRGRAGDYGYTF. The CDR3 coding sequence is TGCGCCAGCAGCCGAGGGAGGGCAGGCGATTATGGCTACACCTTC.

The V gene is TRBV27, the J gene TRBJ1-6, with TRBD1 matching over 8 bases. This CDR3 has 17 amino acids. J was trimmed by 0 bases and V by 5 bases; bases with no gene match: 6. Germline CDR1 and CDR2: MNHEY and SMNVEV (reference sequence). The CDR3 DNA reads as TGTGCCAGCAGTCGGACAGGGACCAGCTCCTATAATTCACCCCTCCACTTT. Encoded protein: CASSRTGTSSYNSPLHF.

The rearrangement uses TRBV20-1 and TRBJ1-1; no clear D. V gave up 6 bases and J gave up 10 bases, with 15 bases separating them. Germline V gene sequence: CDR1 DFQATT, CDR2 SNEGSKA (reference sequence). The CDR3 covers 11 residues. The chain's CDR3 is CSALVPSGAFF. For the CDR3, the DNA is TGCAGTGCCCTAGTGCCCAGCGGAGCTTTCTTT.

The chain employs TRBV19 and TRBJ1-5, with D tentatively TRBD1 (5 bases). Germline loops: CDR1 LNHDA, CDR2 SQIVND (reference sequence). V lost 7 bases to trimming and J lost 5 bases, with 15 bases between them. The CDR3 runs to 14 residues. The DNA for the CDR3 is TGTGCCAGTACCATTGGGACCTACCATCAGCCCCAGCATTTT. It codes for CASTIGTYHQPQHF. The full variable domain, with the rest looked up from reference TRBV19 and TRBJ1-5, is DGGITQSPKYLFRKEGQNVTLSCEQNLNHDAMYWYRQDPGQGLRLIYYSQIVNDFQKGDIAEGYSVSREKKESFPLTVTSAQKNPTAFYLCASTIGTYHQPQHFGDGTRLSIL.

There are a few counts of this clone. V is TRBV6-5 and J is TRBJ1-3; D remains ambiguous. The V end lost 6 bases, the J end lost 4 bases, and 7 bases lay between the germline ends. The CDR3 covers 12 residues. CDR1 MNHEY and CDR2 SVGAGI come from the germline V gene. This CDR3 reads CASRTLGNTIYF. In nucleotides, the CDR3 is TGTGCCAGCAGAACCTTGGGAAACACCATATATTTT.

The chain is built from TRBV4-3 and TRBJ1-1; 7 positions agree with TRBD1. Trimming at V came to 8 bases and at J to 4 bases, leaving 7 bases not matched to a gene. The V gene's germline CDR1 is LGHNA and CDR2 YSLEER. The CDR3 is made up of 13 amino acids. This CDR3 reads CASGNQGGTEAFF. CDR3 sequence (DNA): TGCGCCAGCGGGAACCAGGGGGGCACTGAAGCTTTCTTT.

This chain uses TRBV6-5 with TRBJ1-1; a weak D match, TRBD1 (5 bases). CDR1 is MNHEY and CDR2 is SVGAGI in the germline V gene. The CDR3 consists of 14 residues. Between the trimmed V and J ends, which lost 4 bases and 3 bases, there was a span of 12 bases. The CDR3 sequence: CASSSDMVDTEAFF. CDR3 sequence (DNA): TGTGCCAGCAGTTCGGACATGGTAGACACTGAAGCTTTCTTT.

V is TRBV19 and J is TRBJ2-1; 9 bases are a match to TRBD2. This CDR3 region has 15 residues. The V and J ends lost 5 bases and 6 bases, in that order; junction bases with no gene match: 8. Germline loops: CDR1 LNHDA, CDR2 SQIVND (reference sequence). CDR3 DNA: TGTGCCAGTAGTTCCCTAGCGGGGAAGGGCAATGAGCAGTTCTTC. Translating it yields CASSSLAGKGNEQFF.

This clone was found a few times. The rearrangement joins TRBV5-6 to TRBJ1-5, with D unclear. From germline, CDR1 is SGHDT and CDR2 YYEEEE. Between the trimmed V and J ends, which lost 2 bases and 3 bases, there was a span of 12 bases. This CDR3 region has 15 residues. Here the CDR3 DNA reads TGTGCCAGCAGCTTCCGGGCTGCCCCCAATCAGCCCCAGCATTTT. Protein: CASSFRAAPNQPQHF.

The V gene is TRBV29-1, the J gene TRBJ1-6, with TRBD1 matching over 9 bases. The CDR3 runs 13 residues. Trimming at V came to 5 bases and at J to 9 bases, leaving 5 bases not matched to a gene. Per the germline V gene, CDR1 is SQVTM and CDR2 is ANQGSEA. The DNA of the CDR3 is TGCAGCGTTCGGACAGGGGAAGGTTCACCCCTCCACTTT. Amino acid sequence: CSVRTGEGSPLHF.

In this sample, this clone turned up a few times. This rearrangement joins TRBV10-2 to TRBJ1-3, with 7 bases lining up with TRBD1. Germline assignment: CDR1 WSHSY and CDR2 SAAADI. This CDR3 comprises 17 residues. The V segment lost 0 bases and the J segment 0 bases; nucleotides outside the gene matches: 5. In nucleotides, the CDR3 is TGCGCCAGCAGTGAGTCGTGGACAGGCTTCTCTGGAAACACCATATATTTT. Translating gives CASSESWTGFSGNTIYF.

The sample holds a few counts of this clone. The rearrangement uses TRBV2 and TRBJ1-1; the match to TRBD1 covers 7 bases. CDR3 length: 13 amino acids. Trimming cost V 6 bases and J 4 bases; bases outside gene matches: 5. Germline CDR1 SNHLY, CDR2 FYNNEI. CDR3 sequence: CASRTGEFTEAFF. CDR3 nucleotides: TGTGCCAGCAGAACAGGGGAGTTCACTGAAGCTTTCTTT.

This chain links TRBV28 with TRBJ2-1; 14 bases agree with TRBD2. The germline V gene encodes CDR1 MDHEN and CDR2 SYDVKM. With 6 bases clipped from V and 13 bases from J, the junction kept 5 bases outside the gene matches. The CDR3 contains 13 residues. CDR3 nucleotide sequence: TGTGCCAGCAGGGGGACTAGCGGGAGACCCCAGTTCTTC. It yields the protein CASRGTSGRPQFF.

This clone was detected only once. The V and J genes are TRBV11-2 and TRBJ1-4, with TRBD1 identical over 9 bases. The CDR3 has 18 residues. Germline V gene sequence: CDR1 SGHAT, CDR2 FQNNGV. Trimming removed 3 bases from V and 3 bases from J; junction bases left unmatched: 11. Here the CDR3 DNA reads TGTGCCAGCAGCTTTACCGGGACAGGGATGAGAGCTAATGAAAAACTGTTTTTT. Its translation is CASSFTGTGMRANEKLFF.

The rearrangement uses TRBV29-1 and TRBJ2-3; D possibly matches TRBD1 or TRBD2 (5 bases each). Germline loops: CDR1 SQVTM, CDR2 ANQGSEA. The CDR3 covers 14 residues. Trimming shortened V by 0 bases and J by 7 bases, and 14 bases separated the two germline ends. The CDR3 coding sequence is TGCAGCGTTGAAGATGGGACCCCCAAAAATACGCAGTATTTT. Amino acid sequence: CSVEDGTPKNTQYF.

The V call is TRBV29-1, the J call TRBJ2-1; 8 bases fit TRBD1. In germline, CDR1 is SQVTM, CDR2 ANQGSEA. The CDR3 has 14 amino acids. With 4 bases clipped from V and 5 bases from J, the junction kept 7 bases outside the gene matches. The CDR3 region is CSVGNRGSHNEQFF. The CDR3 nucleotides are TGCAGCGTTGGAAACAGGGGGTCACACAATGAGCAGTTCTTC.

The gene calls are TRBV12-3 or TRBV12-4 and TRBJ1-1; 7 nucleotides agree with TRBD1. Trimming cost V 7 bases and J 5 bases; bases outside gene matches: 7. The CDR3 totals 13 residues. The CDR3 DNA reads TGTGCCAGCAACCCAGGGGGGAGGACTGAAGCTTTCTTT. Amino acid sequence: CASNPGGRTEAFF.

The sample holds one count of this clone. This CDR3 reads CASSGVGGREQFF. The CDR3 coding sequence is TGTGCCAGCAGTGGAGTAGGGGGAAGGGAGCAGTTCTTC. This sequence joins TRBV2 and TRBJ2-1, with D tentatively TRBD1 (6 bases). Germline V lookup: CDR1 SNHLY, CDR2 FYNNEI. V was shortened by 4 bases and J by 10 bases, with 14 bases between the two germline ends. The CDR3 consists of 13 residues.

The chain joins TRBV7-6 to TRBJ1-6; D not resolved. The CDR3 spans 15 residues. V lost 4 bases and J lost 8, with 15 bases in between. CDR1 and CDR2 from the germline V gene are SGHVS and FNYEAQ. CDR3 sequence: CASSSDGLSDSPLHF. Written as DNA, the CDR3 is TGTGCCAGCAGCTCAGACGGCTTAAGCGATTCACCCCTCCACTTT. The full variable domain, in which reference TRBV7-6 and TRBJ1-6 provide the parts outside the CDR3, is GAGVSQSPRYKVTKRGQDVALRCDPISGHVSLYWYRQALGQGPEFLTYFNYEAQQDKSGLPNDRFSAERPEGSISTLTIQRTEQRDSAMYRCASSSDGLSDSPLHFGNGTRLTVT.

The chain recombines TRBV2 with TRBJ1-5, with a weak D call TRBD1 (5 bases). The CDR3 contains 15 residues. Germline loops: CDR1 SNHLY, CDR2 FYNNEI. V was cut by 6 bases and J by 2 bases, with 14 bases left in between. DNA of the CDR3: TGTGCCAGCAGGAGCCGGGGGGTTGGCAATCAGCCCCAGCATTTT. This sequence encodes CASRSRGVGNQPQHF.

The rearrangement links TRBV11-3 to TRBJ2-1; D not certain. CDR1 and CDR2 (germline): SGHNT, YENEEA. This CDR3 is built from 12 residues. With 1 base removed from V and 8 bases from J, the gap between germline ends came to 6 bases. CDR3 amino acids: CASSLVVHEQFF. The CDR3 coding sequence is TGTGCCAGCAGCTTAGTCGTTCATGAGCAGTTCTTC.

The J gene is TRBJ2-4, the V gene TRBV7-2; 9 bases align to TRBD1. CDR3 length: 15 residues. From germline, CDR1 is SGHTA and CDR2 FQGNSA. V gave up 4 bases and J gave up 5 bases; unmatched junction bases: 6. CDR3: CASSSHRGPENIQYF. CDR3 bases: TGTGCCAGCAGCTCTCACAGGGGGCCGGAAAACATTCAGTACTTC.